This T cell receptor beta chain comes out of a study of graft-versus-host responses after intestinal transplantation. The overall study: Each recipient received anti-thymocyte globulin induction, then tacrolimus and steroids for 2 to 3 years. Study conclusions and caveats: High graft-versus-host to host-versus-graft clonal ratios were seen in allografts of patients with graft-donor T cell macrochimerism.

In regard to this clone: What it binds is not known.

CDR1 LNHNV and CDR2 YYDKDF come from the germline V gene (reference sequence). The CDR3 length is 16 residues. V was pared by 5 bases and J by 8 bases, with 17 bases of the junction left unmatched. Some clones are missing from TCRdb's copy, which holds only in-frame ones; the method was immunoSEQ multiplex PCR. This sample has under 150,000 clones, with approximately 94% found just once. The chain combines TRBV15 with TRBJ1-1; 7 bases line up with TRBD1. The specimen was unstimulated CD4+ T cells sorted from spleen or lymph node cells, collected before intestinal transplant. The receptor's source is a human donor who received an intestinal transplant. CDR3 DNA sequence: TGTGCCACCAGCGACAGGGCCCTGGAGAGCCGATGGGAAGCTTTCTTT. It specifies CATSDRALESRWEAFF.